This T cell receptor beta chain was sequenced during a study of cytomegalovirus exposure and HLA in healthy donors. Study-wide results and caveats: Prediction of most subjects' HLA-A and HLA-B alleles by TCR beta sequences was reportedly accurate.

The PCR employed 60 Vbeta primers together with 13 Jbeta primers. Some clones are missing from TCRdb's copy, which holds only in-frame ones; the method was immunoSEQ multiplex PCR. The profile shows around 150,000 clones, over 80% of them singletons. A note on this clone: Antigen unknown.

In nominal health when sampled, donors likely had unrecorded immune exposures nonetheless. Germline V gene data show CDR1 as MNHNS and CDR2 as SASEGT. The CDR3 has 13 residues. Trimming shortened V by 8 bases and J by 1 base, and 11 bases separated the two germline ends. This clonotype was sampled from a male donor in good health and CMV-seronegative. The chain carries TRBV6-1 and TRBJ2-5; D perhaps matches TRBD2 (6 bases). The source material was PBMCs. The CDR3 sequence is CASGGGVQETQYF. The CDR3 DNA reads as TGTGCCAGCGGCGGCGGGGTCCAAGAGACCCAGTACTTC.